The rows below give T cell receptor beta chains drawn from one sample of a study of Ad26.COV2.S vaccination and SARS-CoV-2 variants. Libraries were prepared by immunoSEQ multiplex PCR; TCRdb keeps only in-frame clonotypes and omits some of them. This sample has around 320,000 clones, with about nine tenths found just once. Here the sequenced sample was peripheral blood, taken in a trial of Ad26.COV2.S vaccine versus placebo. Receptor source: a person aged 18-60 years who received the Ad26.COV2.S COVID-19 vaccine or a placebo. The CDR3 runs from the conserved cysteine through the conserved F or W. D genes are given only for firm matches. Rows give clone size only sometimes, using once, few, many, or a class for an expanded clone.

clone_size	d_call	v_call	j_call	cdr3_aa	cdr3_nt
few	TRBD1	TRBV6-4	TRBJ1-5	CASSETGGNQPQHF	TGTGCCAGCAGTGAAACAGGGGGGAATCAGCCCCAGCATTTT
once	TRBD1	TRBV4-1	TRBJ2-3	CASTQGAGKADTQYF	TGCGCCAGCACTCAGGGGGCAGGAAAGGCAGATACGCAGTATTTT
.	TRBD1	TRBV27	TRBJ2-3	CASSLGRQGVGTDTQYF	TGTGCCAGCAGTTTAGGGAGACAGGGAGTGGGCACAGATACGCAGTATTTT
.	TRBD1	TRBV7-2	TRBJ2-7	CASSLGVGGTGETYEQYF	TGTGCCAGCAGCTTAGGAGTTGGCGGGACAGGGGAAACCTACGAGCAGTACTTC
once	.	TRBV5-5	TRBJ2-1	CASSPNLGSGVNEQFF	TGTGCCAGCAGCCCTAATCTAGGCAGTGGTGTAAATGAGCAGTTCTTC
.	.	TRBV9	TRBJ2-1	CASSVGGDSFYNEQFF	TGTGCCAGCAGCGTAGGGGGGGACAGTTTTTACAATGAGCAGTTCTTC
.	.	TRBV19	TRBJ1-1	CASSRTGSAEAFF	TGTGCCAGTAGTCGAACAGGGTCCGCTGAAGCTTTCTTT
.	.	TRBV11-2	TRBJ1-3	CASTIGGGSGNTIYF	TGTGCCAGCACCATTGGGGGGGGTTCTGGAAACACCATATATTTT
.	.	TRBV7-9	TRBJ2-1	CASSTRPAGQFF	TGTGCCAGCAGCACCCGACCGGCCGGGCAGTTCTTC
.	.	TRBV29-1	TRBJ1-1	CSVGPMNTEAFF	TGCAGCGTCGGGCCGATGAACACTGAAGCTTTCTTT
.	TRBD1	TRBV6-6	TRBJ2-1	CASSYGTALYNEQFF	TGTGCCAGCAGTTACGGGACAGCCCTCTACAATGAGCAGTTCTTC
.	TRBD1	TRBV25-1	TRBJ1-2	CASSELGGRGGYGYTF	TGTGCCAGCAGTGAATTGGGGGGCAGGGGGGGTTATGGCTACACCTTC
.	.	TRBV7-3	TRBJ2-1	CASSPPGRDLIF	TGTGCCAGCAGCCCGCCGGGAAGGGATCTGATCTTC
once	.	TRBV10-1	TRBJ2-7	CASSESRGPRQYF	TGCGCCAGCAGTGAGTCTAGAGGGCCTCGGCAGTACTTC
.	.	TRBV29-1	TRBJ2-3	CSVRIETQYF	TGCAGCGTTCGGATAGAAACGCAGTATTTT
.	.	TRBV29-1	TRBJ2-7	CSVVEVTEQYF	TGCAGCGTTGTTGAGGTCACCGAGCAGTACTTC
few	TRBD1	TRBV18	TRBJ1-1	CASSTGVETEAFF	TGTGCCAGCTCGACAGGGGTGGAGACTGAAGCTTTCTTT
.	TRBD2	TRBV30	TRBJ2-3	CAWRGAGGVDTQYF	TGTGCCTGGAGAGGCGCGGGGGGGGTAGATACGCAGTATTTT
.	.	TRBV5-5	TRBJ1-2	CASSWSTRAYGYTF	TGTGCCAGCAGCTGGTCGACCAGGGCTTATGGCTACACCTTC
.	.	TRBV2	TRBJ2-3	CASSEARSSEPYTDTQYF	TGTGCCAGCAGTGAAGCGCGGTCTAGCGAGCCTTACACAGATACGCAGTATTTT
.	.	TRBV9	TRBJ1-6	CASSAPDEGNSPLHF	TGTGCCAGCAGCGCCCCTGACGAGGGGAATTCACCCCTCCACTTT
once	TRBD1	TRBV19	TRBJ1-5	CASSRDSVDQPQHF	TGTGCCAGTAGTAGGGACAGTGTTGATCAGCCCCAGCATTTT
.	.	TRBV4-3	TRBJ1-3	CASSQDKASSGNTIYF	TGCGCCAGCAGCCAAGATAAGGCAAGCTCTGGAAACACCATATATTTT
.	TRBD1	TRBV7-9	TRBJ2-1	CASIRRTGGSYNEQFF	TGTGCCAGCATTCGCCGCACAGGGGGATCCTACAATGAGCAGTTCTTC
.	.	TRBV6-5	TRBJ1-1	CASSNTGLTEAFF	TGTGCCAGCAGCAATACAGGGCTCACTGAAGCTTTCTTT
.	.	TRBV30	TRBJ2-1	CAWGGTDSPREQFF	TGTGCCTGGGGGGGGACGGACTCGCCGAGGGAGCAGTTCTTC
.	.	TRBV18	TRBJ2-2	CASSRQTEYTGELFF	TGTGCCAGCTCGCGGCAGACAGAATACACCGGGGAGCTGTTTTTT
.	TRBD1	TRBV7-8	TRBJ1-5	CASSFGTGLSNQPQHF	TGTGCCAGCAGCTTCGGGACAGGGTTGAGCAATCAGCCCCAGCATTTT
.	TRBD1	TRBV5-1	TRBJ1-6	CASSLWGRGQKFSPLHF	TGCGCCAGCAGCCTCTGGGGTAGGGGGCAGAAATTTTCACCCCTCCACTTT
.	.	TRBV14	TRBJ2-3	CASSHGTITDTQYF	TGTGCCAGCAGCCACGGAACGATCACAGATACGCAGTATTTT
.	.	TRBV19	TRBJ1-1	CASSRGVLNTEAFF	TGTGCCAGTAGTAGAGGGGTGCTGAACACTGAAGCTTTCTTT
.	TRBD1	TRBV10-3	TRBJ1-1	CATRGQLNTEAFF	TGTGCCACCAGGGGACAGTTGAACACTGAAGCTTTCTTT
once	.	TRBV11-1	TRBJ2-7	CASSSGHRDYEQYF	TGTGCCAGCAGCTCGGGGCACAGGGACTACGAGCAGTACTTC
.	.	TRBV5-4	TRBJ1-1	CASSWGGRWVNTEAFF	TGTGCCAGCAGCTGGGGGGGCCGGTGGGTGAACACTGAAGCTTTCTTT
.	.	TRBV30	TRBJ1-3	CAWSVLSTIAGNTIYF	TGTGCCTGGAGTGTATTATCCACGATCGCTGGAAACACCATATATTTT
.	.	TRBV4-3	TRBJ1-2	CASSQDSAPSGYGYTF	TGCGCCAGCAGCCAAGATAGCGCTCCTAGTGGCTATGGCTACACCTTC
few	TRBD2	TRBV4-2	TRBJ2-1	CASSPFGTKNNEQFF	TGTGCCAGCAGCCCGTTCGGGACTAAGAACAATGAGCAGTTCTTC